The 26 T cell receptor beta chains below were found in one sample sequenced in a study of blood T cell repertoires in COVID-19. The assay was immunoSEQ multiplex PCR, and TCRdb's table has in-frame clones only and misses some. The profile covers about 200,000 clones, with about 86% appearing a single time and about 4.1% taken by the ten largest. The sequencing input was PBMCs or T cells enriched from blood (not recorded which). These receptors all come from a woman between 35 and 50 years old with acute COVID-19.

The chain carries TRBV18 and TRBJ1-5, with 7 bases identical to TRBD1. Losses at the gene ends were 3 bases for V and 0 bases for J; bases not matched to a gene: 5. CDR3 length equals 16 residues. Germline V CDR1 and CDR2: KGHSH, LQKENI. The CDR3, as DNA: TGTGCCAGCTCACCGGGACAGAGCCTTAGCAATCAGCCCCAGCATTTT. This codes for CASSPGQSLSNQPQHF. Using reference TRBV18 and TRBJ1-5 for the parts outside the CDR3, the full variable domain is NAGVMQNPRHLVRRRGQEARLRCSPMKGHSHVYWYRQLPEEGLKFMVYLQKENIIDESGMPKERFSAEFPKEGPSILRIQQVVRGDSAAYFCASSPGQSLSNQPQHFGDGTRLSIL.

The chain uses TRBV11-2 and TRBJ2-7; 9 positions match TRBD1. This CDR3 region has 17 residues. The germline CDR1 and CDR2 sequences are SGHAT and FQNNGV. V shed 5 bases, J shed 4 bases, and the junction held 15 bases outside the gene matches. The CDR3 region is CASSRRRGDREIYEQYF. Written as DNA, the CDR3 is TGTGCCAGCAGCAGAAGAAGGGGGGACAGGGAAATTTACGAGCAGTACTTC.

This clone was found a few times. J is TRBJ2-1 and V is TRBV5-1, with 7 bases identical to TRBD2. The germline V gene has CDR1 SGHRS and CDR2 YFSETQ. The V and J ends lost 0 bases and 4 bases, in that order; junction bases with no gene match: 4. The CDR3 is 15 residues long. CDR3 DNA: TGCGCCAGCAGCTTGGATTCCGGGAGGTACAATGAGCAGTTCTTC. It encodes CASSLDSGRYNEQFF.

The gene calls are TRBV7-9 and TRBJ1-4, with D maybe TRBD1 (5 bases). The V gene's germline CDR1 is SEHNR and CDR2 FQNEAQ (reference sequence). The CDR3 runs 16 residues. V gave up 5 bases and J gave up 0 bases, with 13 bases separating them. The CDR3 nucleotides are TGTGCCAGCAGCGACCGGGACTACTCAACTAATGAAAAACTGTTTTTT. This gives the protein CASSDRDYSTNEKLFF. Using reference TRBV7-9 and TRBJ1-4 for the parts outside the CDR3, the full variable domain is DTGVSQNPRHKITKRGQNVTFRCDPISEHNRLYWYRQTLGQGPEFLTYFQNEAQLEKSRLLSDRFSAERPKGSFSTLEIQRTEQGDSAMYLCASSDRDYSTNEKLFFGSGTQLSVL.

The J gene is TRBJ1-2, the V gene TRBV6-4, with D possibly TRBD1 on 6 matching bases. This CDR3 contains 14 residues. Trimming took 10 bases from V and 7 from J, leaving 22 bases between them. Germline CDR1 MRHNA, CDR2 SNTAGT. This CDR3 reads CANRRVQGSSGYTF. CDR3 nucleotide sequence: TGTGCCAACAGGAGGGTACAGGGCTCTTCTGGCTACACCTTC.

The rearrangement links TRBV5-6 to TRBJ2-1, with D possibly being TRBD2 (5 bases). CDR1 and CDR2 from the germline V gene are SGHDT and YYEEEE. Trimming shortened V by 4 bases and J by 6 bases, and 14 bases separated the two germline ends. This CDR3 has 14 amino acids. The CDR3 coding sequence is TGTGCCAGCAGCCAGACCCTGGAGGTCAATGAGCAGTTCTTC. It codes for CASSQTLEVNEQFF.

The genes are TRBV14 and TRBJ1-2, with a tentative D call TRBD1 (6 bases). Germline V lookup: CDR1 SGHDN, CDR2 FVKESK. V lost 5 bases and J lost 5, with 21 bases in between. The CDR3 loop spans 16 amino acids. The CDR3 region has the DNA TGTGCCAGCAGCGCCCGGGGCGGATCCCAGGGGTATGGCTACACCTTC. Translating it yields CASSARGGSQGYGYTF.

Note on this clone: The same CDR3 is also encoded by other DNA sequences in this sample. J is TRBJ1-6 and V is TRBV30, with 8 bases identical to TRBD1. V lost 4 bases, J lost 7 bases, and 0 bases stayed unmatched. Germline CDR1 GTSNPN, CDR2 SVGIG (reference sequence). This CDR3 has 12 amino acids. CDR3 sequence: CAWNRGNSPLHF. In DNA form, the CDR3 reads TGTGCCTGGAACAGGGGGAATTCACCCCTCCACTTT.

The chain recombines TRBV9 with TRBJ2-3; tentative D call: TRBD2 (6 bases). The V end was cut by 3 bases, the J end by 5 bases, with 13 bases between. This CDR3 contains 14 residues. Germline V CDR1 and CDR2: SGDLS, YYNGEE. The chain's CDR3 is CASSGEGGVDTQYF. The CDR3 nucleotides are TGTGCCAGCAGCGGAGAAGGAGGGGTAGATACGCAGTATTTT.

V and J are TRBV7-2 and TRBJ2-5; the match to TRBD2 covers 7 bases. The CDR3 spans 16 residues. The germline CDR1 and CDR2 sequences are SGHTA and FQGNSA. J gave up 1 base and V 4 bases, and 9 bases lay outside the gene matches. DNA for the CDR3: TGTGCCAGCAGCTCCCCGGGACTACGCACCCAAGAGACCCAGTACTTC. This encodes CASSSPGLRTQETQYF. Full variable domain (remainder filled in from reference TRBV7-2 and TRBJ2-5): GAGVSQSPSNKVTEKGKDVELRCDPISGHTALYWYRQSLGQGLEFLIYFQGNSAPDKSGLPSDRFSAERTGGSVSTLTIQRTQQEDSAVYLCASSSPGLRTQETQYFGPGTRLLVL.

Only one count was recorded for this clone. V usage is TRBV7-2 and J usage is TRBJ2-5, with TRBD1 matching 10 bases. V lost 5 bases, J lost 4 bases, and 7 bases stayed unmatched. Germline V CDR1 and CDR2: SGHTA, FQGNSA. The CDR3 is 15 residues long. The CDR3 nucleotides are TGTGCCAGCAGCAAGAGGGACAGGGGAAGAGAGACCCAGTACTTC. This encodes CASSKRDRGRETQYF.

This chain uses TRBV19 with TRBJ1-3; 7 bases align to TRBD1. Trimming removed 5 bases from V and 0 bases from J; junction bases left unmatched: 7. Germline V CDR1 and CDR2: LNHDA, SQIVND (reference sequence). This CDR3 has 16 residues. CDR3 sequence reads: CASSVGQTFSGNTIYF. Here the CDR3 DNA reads TGTGCCAGTAGTGTGGGACAGACCTTCTCTGGAAACACCATATATTTT.

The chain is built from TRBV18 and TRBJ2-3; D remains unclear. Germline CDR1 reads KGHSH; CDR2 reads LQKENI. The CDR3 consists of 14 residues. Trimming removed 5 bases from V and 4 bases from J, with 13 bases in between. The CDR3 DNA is TGTGCCAGCTCAGAATCCCGAGGCCCAGATACGCAGTATTTT. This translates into CASSESRGPDTQYF.

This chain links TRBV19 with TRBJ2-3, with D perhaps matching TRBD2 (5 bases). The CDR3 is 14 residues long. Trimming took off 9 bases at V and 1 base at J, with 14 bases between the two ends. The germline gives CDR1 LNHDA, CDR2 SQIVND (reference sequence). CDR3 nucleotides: TGTGCCAGCTCCCTGGTCGGGGGCACAGATACGCAGTATTTT. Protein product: CASSLVGGTDTQYF.

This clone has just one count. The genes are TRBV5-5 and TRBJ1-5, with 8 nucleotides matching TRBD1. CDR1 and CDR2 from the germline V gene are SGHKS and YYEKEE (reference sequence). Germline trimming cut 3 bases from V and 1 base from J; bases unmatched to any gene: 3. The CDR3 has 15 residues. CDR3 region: CASSSDRVSNQPQHF. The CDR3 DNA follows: TGTGCCAGCAGCTCGGACAGGGTGAGCAATCAGCCCCAGCATTTT.

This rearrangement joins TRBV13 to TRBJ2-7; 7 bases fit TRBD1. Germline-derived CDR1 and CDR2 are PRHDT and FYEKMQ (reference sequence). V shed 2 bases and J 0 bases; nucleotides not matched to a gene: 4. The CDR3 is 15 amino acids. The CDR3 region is CASSLQGVFSYEQYF. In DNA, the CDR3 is TGTGCCAGCAGCTTACAGGGGGTTTTCTCCTACGAGCAGTACTTC.

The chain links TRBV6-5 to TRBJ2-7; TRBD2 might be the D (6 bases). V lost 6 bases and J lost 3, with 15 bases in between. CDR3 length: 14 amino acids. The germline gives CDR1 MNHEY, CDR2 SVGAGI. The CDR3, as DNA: TGTGCCAGCAGGCCACCGCGGGGCGACTACGAGCAGTACTTC. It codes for CASRPPRGDYEQYF.

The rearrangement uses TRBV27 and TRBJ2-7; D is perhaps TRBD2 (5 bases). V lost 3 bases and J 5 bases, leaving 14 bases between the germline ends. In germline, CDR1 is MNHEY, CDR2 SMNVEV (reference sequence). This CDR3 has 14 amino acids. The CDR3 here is CASSLRGLGNEQYF. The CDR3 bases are TGTGCCAGCAGTTTGAGAGGGCTCGGGAACGAGCAGTACTTC.

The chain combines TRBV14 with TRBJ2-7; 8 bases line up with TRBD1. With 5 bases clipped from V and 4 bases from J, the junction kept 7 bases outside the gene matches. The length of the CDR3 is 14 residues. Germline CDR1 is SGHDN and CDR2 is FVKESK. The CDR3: CASSAQGGPYEQYF. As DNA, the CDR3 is TGTGCCAGCAGCGCACAGGGGGGCCCTTACGAGCAGTACTTC.

The CDR3 region has the DNA TGTGCCAGCAGCCCAAGGGACAGTGGGACCGGGGAGCTGTTTTTT. Its protein product is CASSPRDSGTGELFF. This rearrangement joins TRBV7-6 to TRBJ2-2; 7 bases are shared with TRBD1. V dropped 5 bases and J dropped 5; count of bases not matched to a gene: 8. The V gene's germline CDR1 is SGHVS and CDR2 FNYEAQ. CDR3 length: 15 amino acids.

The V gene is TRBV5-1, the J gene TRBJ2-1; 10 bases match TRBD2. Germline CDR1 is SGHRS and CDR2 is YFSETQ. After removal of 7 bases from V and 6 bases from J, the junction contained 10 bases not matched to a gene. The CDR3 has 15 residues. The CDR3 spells CASRDSGRFINEQFF. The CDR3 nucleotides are TGCGCCAGCCGAGATAGCGGGAGGTTTATCAATGAGCAGTTCTTC. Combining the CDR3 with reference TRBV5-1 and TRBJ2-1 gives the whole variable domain KAGVTQTPRYLIKTRGQQVTLSCSPISGHRSVSWYQQTPGQGLQFLFEYFSETQRNKGNFPGRFSGRQFSNSRSEMNVSTLELGDSALYLCASRDSGRFINEQFFGPGTRLTVL.

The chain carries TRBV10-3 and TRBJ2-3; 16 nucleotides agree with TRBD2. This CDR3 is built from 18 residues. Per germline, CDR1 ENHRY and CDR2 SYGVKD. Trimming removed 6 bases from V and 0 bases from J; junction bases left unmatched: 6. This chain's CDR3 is CAISLGLAGGASTDTQYF. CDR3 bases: TGTGCCATCAGCTTGGGACTAGCGGGAGGGGCTAGCACAGATACGCAGTATTTT.

In DNA, the CDR3 is TGTGCCAGCAGCTTAACAGGGTACAGGGGGAGCTCCTATAATTCACCCCTCCACTTT. Translated: CASSLTGYRGSSYNSPLHF. The chain has TRBV5-4 and TRBJ1-6; 8 nucleotides agree with TRBD1. J gave up 0 bases and V 2 bases, and 10 bases lay outside the gene matches. In germline, CDR1 is SGHNT, CDR2 YYREEE (reference sequence). There are 19 residues in the CDR3.

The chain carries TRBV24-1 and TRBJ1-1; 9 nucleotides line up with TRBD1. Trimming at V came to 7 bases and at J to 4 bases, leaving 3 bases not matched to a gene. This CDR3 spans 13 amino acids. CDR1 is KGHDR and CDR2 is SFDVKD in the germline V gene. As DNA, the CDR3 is TGTGCCACCAGAGACAGGGGGGCCACTGAAGCTTTCTTT. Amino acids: CATRDRGATEAFF.

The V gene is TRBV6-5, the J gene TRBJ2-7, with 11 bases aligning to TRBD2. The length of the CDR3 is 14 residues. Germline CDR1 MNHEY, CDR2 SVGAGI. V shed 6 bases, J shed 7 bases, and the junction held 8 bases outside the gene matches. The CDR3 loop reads CASRGTSGSREQYF. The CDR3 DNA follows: TGTGCCAGCAGGGGAACTAGCGGGAGTCGAGAGCAGTACTTC.

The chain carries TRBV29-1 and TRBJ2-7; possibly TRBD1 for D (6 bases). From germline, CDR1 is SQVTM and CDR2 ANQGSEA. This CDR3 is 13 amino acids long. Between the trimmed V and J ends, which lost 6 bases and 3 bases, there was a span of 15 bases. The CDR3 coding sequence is TGCAGCGTGCGGAGGACAGATGACTACGAGCAGTACTTC. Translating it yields CSVRRTDDYEQYF.